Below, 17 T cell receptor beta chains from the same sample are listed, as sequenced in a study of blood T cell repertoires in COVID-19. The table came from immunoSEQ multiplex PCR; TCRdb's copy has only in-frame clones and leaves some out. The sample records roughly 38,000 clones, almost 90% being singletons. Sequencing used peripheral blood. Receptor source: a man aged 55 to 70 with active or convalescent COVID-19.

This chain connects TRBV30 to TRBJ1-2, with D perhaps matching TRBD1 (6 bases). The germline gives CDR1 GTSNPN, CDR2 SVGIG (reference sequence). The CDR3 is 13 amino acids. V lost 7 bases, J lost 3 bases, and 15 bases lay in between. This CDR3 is CASRQDKDYGYTF. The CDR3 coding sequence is TGTGCCTCAAGACAGGATAAAGACTATGGCTACACCTTC.

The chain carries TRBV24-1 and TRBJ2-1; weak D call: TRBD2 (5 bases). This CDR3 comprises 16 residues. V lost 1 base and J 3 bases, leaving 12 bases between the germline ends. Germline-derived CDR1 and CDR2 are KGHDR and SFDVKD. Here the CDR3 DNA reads TGTGCCACCAGTGATTTTGCGGGTTTTAGCTACAATGAGCAGTTCTTC. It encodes CATSDFAGFSYNEQFF.

The CDR3 bases are TGTGCCAGCCTAAAGCGGGAGAATATGAGGGATGAGCAGTTCTTC. Translating gives CASLKRENMRDEQFF. The J gene is TRBJ2-1, the V gene TRBV25-1; 8 nucleotides agree with TRBD2. V lost 8 bases, J lost 8 bases, and 14 bases stayed unmatched. The germline V gene encodes CDR1 MGHDK and CDR2 SYGVNS. The CDR3 runs to 15 residues.

CDR3 region: CASSPSGGTYEQYF. In nucleotides, the CDR3 is TGTGCCAGCTCACCTAGCGGAGGGACCTACGAGCAGTACTTC. The chain uses TRBV18 and TRBJ2-7, with D possibly being TRBD2 (6 bases). The V gene lost 3 bases and the J gene lost 2 bases, with 11 bases spanning the gap. The CDR3 sequence is 14 residues long. Germline V CDR1 and CDR2: KGHSH, LQKENI.

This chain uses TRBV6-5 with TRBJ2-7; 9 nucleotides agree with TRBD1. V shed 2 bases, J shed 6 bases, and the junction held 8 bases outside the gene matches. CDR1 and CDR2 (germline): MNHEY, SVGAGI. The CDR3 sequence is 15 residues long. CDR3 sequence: CASSYQGQGASEQYF. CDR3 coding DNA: TGTGCCAGCAGTTACCAGGGACAGGGTGCGTCCGAGCAGTACTTC.

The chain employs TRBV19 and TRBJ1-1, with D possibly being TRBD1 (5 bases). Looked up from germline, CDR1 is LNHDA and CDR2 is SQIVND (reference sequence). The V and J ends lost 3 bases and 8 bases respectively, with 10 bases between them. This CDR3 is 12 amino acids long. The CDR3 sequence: CASSIGALEAFF. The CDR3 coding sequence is TGTGCCAGTAGTATTGGGGCACTCGAAGCTTTCTTT.

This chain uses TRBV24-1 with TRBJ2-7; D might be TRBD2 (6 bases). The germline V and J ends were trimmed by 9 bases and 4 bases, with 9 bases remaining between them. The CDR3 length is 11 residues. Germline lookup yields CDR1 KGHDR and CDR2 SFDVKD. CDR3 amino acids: CATSGGYEQYF. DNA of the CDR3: TGTGCCACCTCCGGAGGGTACGAGCAGTACTTC.

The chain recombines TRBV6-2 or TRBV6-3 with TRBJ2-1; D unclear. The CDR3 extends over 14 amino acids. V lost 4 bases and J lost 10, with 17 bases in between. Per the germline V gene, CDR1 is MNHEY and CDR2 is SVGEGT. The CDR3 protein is CASSSPLLSREQFF. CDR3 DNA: TGTGCCAGCAGTTCCCCCCTACTGTCCCGCGAGCAGTTCTTC.

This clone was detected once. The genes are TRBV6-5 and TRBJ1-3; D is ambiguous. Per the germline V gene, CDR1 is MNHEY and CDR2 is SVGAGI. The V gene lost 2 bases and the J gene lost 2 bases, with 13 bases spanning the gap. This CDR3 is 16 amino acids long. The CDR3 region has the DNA TGTGCCAGCAGTTACACCCGGGTCGTACCTGGAAACACCATATATTTT. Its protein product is CASSYTRVVPGNTIYF.

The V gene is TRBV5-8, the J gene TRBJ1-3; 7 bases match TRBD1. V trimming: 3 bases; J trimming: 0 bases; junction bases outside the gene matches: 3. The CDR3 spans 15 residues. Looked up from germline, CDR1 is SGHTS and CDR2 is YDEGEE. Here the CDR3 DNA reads TGTGCCAGCAGCTCACAGGGGCGCTCTGGAAACACCATATATTTT. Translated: CASSSQGRSGNTIYF.

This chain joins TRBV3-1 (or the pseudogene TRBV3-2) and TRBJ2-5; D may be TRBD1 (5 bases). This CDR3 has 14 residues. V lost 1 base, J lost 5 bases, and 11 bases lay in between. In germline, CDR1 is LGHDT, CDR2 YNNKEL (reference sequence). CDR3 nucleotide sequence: TGTGCCAGCAGCCAAGTCGCAGGGTGGGAGACCCAGTACTTC. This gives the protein CASSQVAGWETQYF.

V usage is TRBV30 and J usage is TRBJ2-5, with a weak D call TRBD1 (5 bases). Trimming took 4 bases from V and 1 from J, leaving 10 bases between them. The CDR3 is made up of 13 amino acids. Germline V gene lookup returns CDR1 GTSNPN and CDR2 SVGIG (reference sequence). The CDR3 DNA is TGTGCCTGGAACAGGATGATCCAAGAGACCCAGTACTTC. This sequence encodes CAWNRMIQETQYF.

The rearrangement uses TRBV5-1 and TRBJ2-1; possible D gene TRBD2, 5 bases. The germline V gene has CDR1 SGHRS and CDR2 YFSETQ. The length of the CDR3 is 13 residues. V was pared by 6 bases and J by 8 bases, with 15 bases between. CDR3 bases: TGCGCCAGCAATTTGGGGAGCGTAGATGAGCAGTTCTTC. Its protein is CASNLGSVDEQFF.

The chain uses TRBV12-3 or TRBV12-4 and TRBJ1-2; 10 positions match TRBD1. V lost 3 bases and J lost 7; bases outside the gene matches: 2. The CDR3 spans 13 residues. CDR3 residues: CASSLTGGLGYTF. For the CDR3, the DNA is TGTGCCAGCAGTTTGACAGGGGGCCTTGGCTACACCTTC.

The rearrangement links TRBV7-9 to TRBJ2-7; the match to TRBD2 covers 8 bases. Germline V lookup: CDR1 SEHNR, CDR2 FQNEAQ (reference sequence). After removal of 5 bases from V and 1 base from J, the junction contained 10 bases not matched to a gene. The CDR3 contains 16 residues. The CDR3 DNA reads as TGTGCCAGCAGCCTTCCAGGCGGGAGGTTGTCCTACGAGCAGTACTTC. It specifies CASSLPGGRLSYEQYF. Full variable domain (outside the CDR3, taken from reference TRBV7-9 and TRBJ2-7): DTGVSQNPRHKITKRGQNVTFRCDPISEHNRLYWYRQTLGQGPEFLTYFQNEAQLEKSRLLSDRFSAERPKGSFSTLEIQRTEQGDSAMYLCASSLPGGRLSYEQYFGPGTRLTVT.

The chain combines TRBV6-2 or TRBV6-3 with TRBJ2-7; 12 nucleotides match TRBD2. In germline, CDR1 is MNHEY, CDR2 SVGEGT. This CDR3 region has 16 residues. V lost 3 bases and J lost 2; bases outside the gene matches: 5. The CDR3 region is CASSYGLAGTPYEQYF. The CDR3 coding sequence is TGTGCCAGCAGTTATGGACTAGCGGGAACTCCCTACGAGCAGTACTTC.

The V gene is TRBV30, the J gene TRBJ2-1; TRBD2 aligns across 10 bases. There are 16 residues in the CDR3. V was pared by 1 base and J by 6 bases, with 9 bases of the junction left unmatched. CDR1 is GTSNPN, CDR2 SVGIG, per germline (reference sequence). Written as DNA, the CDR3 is TGTGCCTGGAGTGGGGGACTAGCGCGGGGAGGCAATGAGCAGTTCTTC. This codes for CAWSGGLARGGNEQFF.